A single sample gave rise to the 19 T cell receptor beta chains below, sequenced in a study of T cell responses to AZD1222 COVID-19 vaccine (dated by TCRdb to about 2021). The sample's time point, from its label and the paper: baseline before first vaccination. Interpreted using the paper, the treatment or condition label stands for: meningococcal conjugate vaccine given as trial control. To prepare the library, the immunoSEQ multiplex PCR assay was applied. What TCRdb holds here is the immuneACCESS table cut down to in-frame rearrangements. Part of the clones is not present; checked against another copy, under half of the missing clones reflect an unresolved V gene, and the others are unexplained. The sample profile shows 70,000 to 95,000 clones; over 85% of them were found once. The leading ten clones occupy about 2.6% of the sample. Here the sequenced sample was peripheral blood, taken on day 0 of MenACWY control vaccination. Receptor source: an adult in good health.

V and J are TRBV7-8 and TRBJ2-7; maybe TRBD1 (7 bases). Trimming shortened V by 8 bases and J by 6 bases, and 20 bases separated the two germline ends. This CDR3 contains 14 residues. Germline V lookup: CDR1 SGHVS, CDR2 FQNEAQ. The CDR3 bases are TGTGCCAGCCATAACCGGGGCAGGGGGGCCGAGCAGTACTTC. This encodes CASHNRGRGAEQYF.

This clone was counted between two and nine times. The CDR3 bases are TGTGCCACCAGCAGAGATAAGGGGGTTAATCAGCCCCAGCATTTT. Amino acid sequence: CATSRDKGVNQPQHF. The chain employs TRBV15 and TRBJ1-5; TRBD1 might be the D (6 bases). The CDR3 has 15 residues. Germline CDR1 is LNHNV and CDR2 is YYDKDF (reference sequence). Trimming removed 0 bases from V and 4 bases from J, with 10 bases in between.

The chain links TRBV11-3 to TRBJ1-1; D gene ambiguous. Germline CDR1 is SGHNT and CDR2 is YENEEA. The length of the CDR3 is 14 residues. V was trimmed by 0 bases and J by 2 bases, leaving 7 bases between them. The chain's CDR3 is CASSLEAGNTEAFF. CDR3 coding DNA: TGTGCCAGCAGCTTAGAGGCGGGAAACACTGAAGCTTTCTTT.

The V and J genes are TRBV19 and TRBJ2-3; 9 nucleotides align to TRBD1. Germline CDR1 LNHDA, CDR2 SQIVND (reference sequence). V shed 9 bases and J 3 bases; nucleotides not matched to a gene: 7. This CDR3 region has 14 residues. The CDR3 is CASADRGETDTQYF. The CDR3 nucleotides are TGTGCCAGCGCGGACAGGGGTGAGACAGATACGCAGTATTTT. The complete variable domain, with remaining parts taken from reference TRBV19 and TRBJ2-3, reads DGGITQSPKYLFRKEGQNVTLSCEQNLNHDAMYWYRQDPGQGLRLIYYSQIVNDFQKGDIAEGYSVSREKKESFPLTVTSAQKNPTAFYLCASADRGETDTQYFGPGTRLTVL.

This rearrangement joins TRBV11-3 to TRBJ2-5; D assignment may be TRBD1 or TRBD2 (5 bases each). In germline, CDR1 is SGHNT, CDR2 YENEEA. Trimming took off 5 bases at V and 4 bases at J, with 17 bases between the two ends. This CDR3 has 15 amino acids. CDR3 DNA sequence: TGTGCCAGCAGCCCGACCCCGAGGGGTACAGAGACCCAGTACTTC. This gives the protein CASSPTPRGTETQYF. Looking up the rest from reference TRBV11-3 and TRBJ2-5 gives the full variable domain: EAGVVQSPRYKIIEKKQPVAFWCNPISGHNTLYWYLQNLGQGPELLIRYENEEAVDDSQLPKDRFSAERLKGVDSTLKIQPAELGDSAVYLCASSPTPRGTETQYFGPGTRLLVL.

This clone has only a few counts. J is TRBJ1-2 and V is TRBV20-1, with D hard to call. The CDR3 covers 11 residues. Germline assignment: CDR1 DFQATT and CDR2 SNEGSKA (reference sequence). Trimming shortened V by 0 bases and J by 8 bases, and 7 bases separated the two germline ends. This chain's CDR3 is CSARDRWGYTF. CDR3 nucleotide sequence: TGCAGTGCTAGAGATCGGTGGGGCTACACCTTC.

The chain has TRBV7-2 and TRBJ2-5; 13 bases are shared with TRBD2. The CDR3 is 16 residues long. Germline loops: CDR1 SGHTA, CDR2 FQGNSA. J was trimmed by 5 bases and V by 5 bases; bases with no gene match: 8. CDR3: CASSPKLAGGLETQYF. CDR3 DNA sequence: TGTGCCAGCAGCCCAAAACTAGCGGGGGGGCTTGAGACCCAGTACTTC.

This chain uses TRBV3-1 (or the pseudogene TRBV3-2) with TRBJ1-1; 7 nucleotides match TRBD1. Germline V gene sequence: CDR1 LGHDT, CDR2 YNNKEL (reference sequence). This CDR3 spans 14 amino acids. V was pared by 1 base and J by 8 bases, with 7 bases of the junction left unmatched. The CDR3 spells CASSQAVRDSEAFF. For the CDR3, the DNA is TGTGCCAGCAGCCAAGCGGTCCGGGACAGCGAAGCTTTCTTT.

The chain combines TRBV7-2 with TRBJ2-3, with 10 nucleotides matching TRBD2. The CDR3 has 17 residues. The junction had 3 bases not matched to a gene; V was cut back by 0 bases and J by 0 bases. From germline, CDR1 is SGHTA and CDR2 FQGNSA. The CDR3 here is CASSLALAGASTDTQYF. The CDR3, as DNA: TGTGCCAGCAGCTTAGCCCTAGCGGGGGCCAGCACAGATACGCAGTATTTT.

The rearrangement links TRBV6-5 to TRBJ2-3, with 11 positions matching TRBD2. J lost 0 bases, V lost 6 bases, and 2 bases had no gene match. CDR3 length equals 15 residues. The germline V gene has CDR1 MNHEY and CDR2 SVGAGI. Here the CDR3 reads CASSIAGGSTDTQYF. The CDR3, as DNA: TGTGCCAGCAGCATAGCGGGGGGGAGCACAGATACGCAGTATTTT.

This clone has a single count. The chain is built from TRBV3-1 (or the pseudogene TRBV3-2) and TRBJ2-5; D gene uncertain. From germline, CDR1 is LGHDT and CDR2 YNNKEL (reference sequence). This CDR3 has 12 residues. V was cut by 3 bases and J by 2 bases, with 4 bases left in between. The CDR3 DNA follows: TGTGCCAGCAGCCAGAGGCAAGAGACCCAGTACTTC. The encoded protein is CASSQRQETQYF.

The rearrangement uses TRBV4-3 and TRBJ1-4; D is possibly TRBD1 (6 bases). The V gene lost 4 bases and the J gene lost 2 bases, with 14 bases spanning the gap. From germline, CDR1 is LGHNA and CDR2 YSLEER. The CDR3 loop spans 16 amino acids. CDR3 sequence: CASSLTRGTTNEKLFF. The CDR3 coding sequence is TGCGCCAGCAGCCTCACGAGGGGGACGACTAATGAAAAACTGTTTTTT.

The chain is built from TRBV4-1 and TRBJ1-5, with 9 bases matching TRBD1. The germline CDR1 and CDR2 sequences are MGHRA and YSYEKL. The trim removed 1 base at V and 3 bases at J, leaving 4 bases unmatched. The length of the CDR3 is 16 residues. CDR3 nucleotide sequence: TGCGCCAGCAGCCAAGCAGACAGGGGGTTCAATCAGCCCCAGCATTTT. The encoded protein is CASSQADRGFNQPQHF.

CDR3 nucleotides: TGTGCCAGCAGCTTAATCTATGAGCAGTTCTTC. Its translation: CASSLIYEQFF. The chain joins TRBV11-2 to TRBJ2-1; no clear D gene. The CDR3 is made up of 11 amino acids. Looked up from germline, CDR1 is SGHAT and CDR2 is FQNNGV. Trimming took off 2 bases at V and 8 bases at J, with 4 bases between the two ends.

V and J are TRBV5-1 and TRBJ1-2, with 7 bases matching TRBD1. The CDR3 totals 15 residues. Per germline, CDR1 SGHRS and CDR2 YFSETQ. J gave up 0 bases and V 4 bases, and 6 bases lay outside the gene matches. This CDR3 is CASSQRQGANYGYTF. CDR3 bases: TGCGCCAGCAGCCAACGACAGGGAGCTAACTATGGCTACACCTTC. The full variable domain, its missing parts supplied by reference TRBV5-1 and TRBJ1-2, is KAGVTQTPRYLIKTRGQQVTLSCSPISGHRSVSWYQQTPGQGLQFLFEYFSETQRNKGNFPGRFSGRQFSNSRSEMNVSTLELGDSALYLCASSQRQGANYGYTFGSGTRLTVV.

The chain couples TRBV6-1 to TRBJ1-4; D is undetermined. The germline gives CDR1 MNHNS, CDR2 SASEGT. The CDR3 has 15 amino acids. Deletions cut 2 bases from V and 7 bases from J, with 14 bases between. CDR3 nucleotides: TGTGCCAGCAGTGAATTTACGGGGTCGGCTGAAAAACTGTTTTTT. It translates to CASSEFTGSAEKLFF.

The chain combines TRBV6-6 with TRBJ2-3, with D possibly being TRBD1 or TRBD2 (5 bases each). This CDR3 comprises 14 residues. V dropped 5 bases and J dropped 0 bases, with 9 bases sitting between them. Looked up from germline, CDR1 is MNHNY and CDR2 is SVGAGI (reference sequence). The CDR3 loop is CASSRRDSTDTQYF. In DNA form, the CDR3 reads TGTGCCAGCAGTCGACGGGACAGCACAGATACGCAGTATTTT.

The chain joins TRBV19 to TRBJ1-1; D not certain. CDR1 and CDR2 (germline): LNHDA, SQIVND (reference sequence). This CDR3 contains 12 residues. Trimming cost V 3 bases and J 11 bases, with 13 bases left between them. CDR3: CASSIGSEAAFF. In DNA form, the CDR3 reads TGTGCCAGTAGTATCGGGTCCGAGGCGGCTTTCTTT.

The chain recombines TRBV30 with TRBJ1-3; D remains ambiguous. The V end was cut by 7 bases, the J end by 1 base, with 14 bases between. This CDR3 region has 14 residues. Germline V lookup: CDR1 GTSNPN, CDR2 SVGIG (reference sequence). The CDR3 DNA is TGTGCCTTCTCCCTGCAATTATCTGGAAACACCATATATTTT. The encoded protein is CAFSLQLSGNTIYF.